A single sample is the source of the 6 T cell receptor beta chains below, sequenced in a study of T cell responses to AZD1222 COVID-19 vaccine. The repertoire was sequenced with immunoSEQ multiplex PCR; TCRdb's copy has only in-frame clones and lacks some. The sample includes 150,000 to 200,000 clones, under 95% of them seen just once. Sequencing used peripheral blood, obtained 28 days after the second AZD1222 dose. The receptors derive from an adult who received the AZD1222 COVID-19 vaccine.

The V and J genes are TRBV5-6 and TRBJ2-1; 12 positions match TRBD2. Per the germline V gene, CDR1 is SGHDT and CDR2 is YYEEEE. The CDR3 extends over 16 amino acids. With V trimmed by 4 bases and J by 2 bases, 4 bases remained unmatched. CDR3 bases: TGTGCCAGCAGCCATGGACTAGCGGGGACCTACAATGAGCAGTTCTTC. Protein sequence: CASSHGLAGTYNEQFF.

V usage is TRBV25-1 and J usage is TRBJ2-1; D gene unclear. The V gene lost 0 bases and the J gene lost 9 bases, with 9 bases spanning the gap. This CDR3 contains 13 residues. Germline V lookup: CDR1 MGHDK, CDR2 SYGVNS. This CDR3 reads CASSEYGLGEQFF. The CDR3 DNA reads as TGTGCCAGCAGTGAATACGGGCTTGGTGAGCAGTTCTTC.

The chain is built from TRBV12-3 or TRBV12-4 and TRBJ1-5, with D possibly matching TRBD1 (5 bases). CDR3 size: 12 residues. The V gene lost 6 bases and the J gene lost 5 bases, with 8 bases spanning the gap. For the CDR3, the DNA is TGTGCCAGCAGGAGGGGAGATCAGCCCCAGCATTTT. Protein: CASRRGDQPQHF.

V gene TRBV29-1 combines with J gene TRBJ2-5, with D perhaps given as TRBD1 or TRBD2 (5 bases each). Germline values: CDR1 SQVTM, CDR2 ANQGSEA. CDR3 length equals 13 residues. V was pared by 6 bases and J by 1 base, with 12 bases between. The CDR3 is CSVTGTAQETQYF. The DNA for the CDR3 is TGCAGCGTGACTGGGACCGCCCAAGAGACCCAGTACTTC. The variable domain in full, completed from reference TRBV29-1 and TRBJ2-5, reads SAVISQKPSRDICQRGTSLTIQCQVDSQVTMMFWYRQQPGQSLTLIATANQGSEATYESGFVIDKFPISRPNLTFSTLTVSNMSPEDSSIYLCSVTGTAQETQYFGPGTRLLVL.

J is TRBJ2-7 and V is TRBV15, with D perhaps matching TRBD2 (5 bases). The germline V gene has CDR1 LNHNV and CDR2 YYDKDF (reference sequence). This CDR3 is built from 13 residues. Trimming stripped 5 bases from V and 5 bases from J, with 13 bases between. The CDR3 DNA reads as TGTGCCACCAGCGGTTTTCTGAGGGACGAGCAGTACTTC. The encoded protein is CATSGFLRDEQYF.

CDR3 bases: TGTGCCAGTAGTATATCCCTAACTAATTCACCCCTCCACTTT. Translated: CASSISLTNSPLHF. J is TRBJ1-6 and V is TRBV19; D is ambiguous. V lost 2 bases to trimming and J lost 6 bases, with 8 bases between them. The germline gives CDR1 LNHDA, CDR2 SQIVND (reference sequence). This CDR3 comprises 14 residues.